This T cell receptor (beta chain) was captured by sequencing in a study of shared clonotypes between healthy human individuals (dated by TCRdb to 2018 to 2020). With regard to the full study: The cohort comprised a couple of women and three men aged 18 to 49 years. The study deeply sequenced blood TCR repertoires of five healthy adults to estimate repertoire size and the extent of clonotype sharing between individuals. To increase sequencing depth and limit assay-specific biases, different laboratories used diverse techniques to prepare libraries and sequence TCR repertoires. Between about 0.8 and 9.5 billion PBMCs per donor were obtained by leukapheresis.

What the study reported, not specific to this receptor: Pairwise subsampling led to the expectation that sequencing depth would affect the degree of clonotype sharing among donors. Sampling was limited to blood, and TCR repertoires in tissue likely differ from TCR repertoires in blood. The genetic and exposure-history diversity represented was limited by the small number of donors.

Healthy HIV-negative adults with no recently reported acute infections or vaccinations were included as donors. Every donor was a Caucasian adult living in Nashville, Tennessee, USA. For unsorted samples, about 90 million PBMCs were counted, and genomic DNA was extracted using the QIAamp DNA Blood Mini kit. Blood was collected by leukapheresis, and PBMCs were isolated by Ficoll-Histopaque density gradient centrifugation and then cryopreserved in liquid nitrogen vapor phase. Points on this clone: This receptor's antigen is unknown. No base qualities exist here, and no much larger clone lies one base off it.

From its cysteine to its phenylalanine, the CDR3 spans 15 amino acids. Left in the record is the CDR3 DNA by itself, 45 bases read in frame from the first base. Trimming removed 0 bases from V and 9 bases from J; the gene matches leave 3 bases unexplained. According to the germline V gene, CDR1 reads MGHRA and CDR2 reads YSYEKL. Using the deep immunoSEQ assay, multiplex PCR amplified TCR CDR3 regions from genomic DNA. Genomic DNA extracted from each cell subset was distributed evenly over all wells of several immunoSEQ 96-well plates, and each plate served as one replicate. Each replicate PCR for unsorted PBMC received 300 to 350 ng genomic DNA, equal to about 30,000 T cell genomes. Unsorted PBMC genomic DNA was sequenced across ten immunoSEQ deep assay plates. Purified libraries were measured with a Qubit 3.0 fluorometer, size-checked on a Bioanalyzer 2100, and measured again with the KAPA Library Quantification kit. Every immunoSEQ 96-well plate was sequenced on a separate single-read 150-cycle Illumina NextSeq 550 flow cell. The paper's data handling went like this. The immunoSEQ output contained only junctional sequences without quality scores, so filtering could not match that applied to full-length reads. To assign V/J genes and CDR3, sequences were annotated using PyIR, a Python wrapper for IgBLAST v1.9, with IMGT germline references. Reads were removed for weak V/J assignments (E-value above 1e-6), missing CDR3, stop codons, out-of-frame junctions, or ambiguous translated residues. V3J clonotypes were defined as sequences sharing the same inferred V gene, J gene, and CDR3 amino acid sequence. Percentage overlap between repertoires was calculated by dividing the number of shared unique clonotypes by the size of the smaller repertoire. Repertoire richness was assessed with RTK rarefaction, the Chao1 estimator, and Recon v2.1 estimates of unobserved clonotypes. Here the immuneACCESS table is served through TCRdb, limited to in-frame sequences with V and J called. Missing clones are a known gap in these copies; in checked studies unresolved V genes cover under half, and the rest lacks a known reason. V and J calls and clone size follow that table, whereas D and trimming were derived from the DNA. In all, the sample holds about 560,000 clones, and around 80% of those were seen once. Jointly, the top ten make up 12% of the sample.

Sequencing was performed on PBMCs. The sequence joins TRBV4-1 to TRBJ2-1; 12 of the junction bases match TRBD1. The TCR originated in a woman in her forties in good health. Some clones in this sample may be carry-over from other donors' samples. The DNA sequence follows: TGCGCCAGCAGCCAAGAATGGGACAGGGGGCGTGAGCAGTTCTTC. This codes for CASSQEWDRGREQFF.